What follows are 8 T cell receptor beta chains derived from one specimen sequenced in a study of CD8 T cells in ankylosing spondylitis. TCRdb reprocessed the 5' RACE reads with MiXCR, giving one entry per CDR3 protein. The table shows about 160,000 distinct CDR3 sequences, with about 16% occurring only once. Sequences were obtained from blood, either unsorted or a sorted T cell fraction (not recorded which). All receptors derive from a male donor with ankylosing spondylitis or in good health (not recorded which).

This clonotype showed up many times. The chain couples TRBV27 to TRBJ2-3, with 9 bases lining up with TRBD1. The J segment lost 7 bases and the V segment lost 2 bases, leaving 7 bases of the junction unmatched. This CDR3 spans 15 amino acids. Germline V gene data show CDR1 as MNHEY and CDR2 as SMNVEV (reference sequence). CDR3 nucleotides: TGTGCCAGCAGTTTAACGAGACAGGGGGGGAATACGCAGTATTTT. As protein: CASSLTRQGGNTQYF.

This clonotype was counted a few times. This chain joins TRBV5-1 and TRBJ2-5; TRBD2 agrees at 9 bases. This CDR3 contains 17 residues. With 4 bases clipped from V and 0 bases from J, the junction kept 10 bases outside the gene matches. Looked up from germline, CDR1 is SGHRS and CDR2 is YFSETQ. The CDR3 protein is CASSPGVGLAYQETQYF. The CDR3 DNA reads as TGCGCCAGCAGCCCAGGTGTAGGACTAGCGTACCAAGAGACCCAGTACTTC.

In this sample, this clonotype turned up many times. The chain employs TRBV11-1 and TRBJ2-3; the match to TRBD2 covers 11 bases. This CDR3 region has 16 residues. The junction had 10 bases not matched to a gene; V was cut back by 6 bases and J by 5 bases. In germline, CDR1 is SGHAT, CDR2 FQDESV (reference sequence). CDR3 amino acids: CASRALAGASRDTQYF. In DNA, the CDR3 is TGTGCCAGCAGGGCACTAGCGGGAGCCTCCCGAGATACGCAGTATTTT.

This clonotype was seen many times. The chain joins TRBV7-2 to TRBJ2-1; no reliable D call. Per germline, CDR1 SGHTA and CDR2 FQGNSA. There are 12 residues in the CDR3. Trimming took off 4 bases at V and 9 bases at J, with 10 bases between the two ends. The CDR3 loop is CASSWYWGEQFF. In DNA form, the CDR3 reads TGTGCCAGCAGCTGGTACTGGGGTGAGCAGTTCTTC.

The chain links TRBV29-1 to TRBJ1-3, with no clear D. The CDR3 runs to 15 residues. Germline loops: CDR1 SQVTM, CDR2 ANQGSEA. V was pared by 4 bases and J by 0 bases, with 13 bases between. The CDR3 DNA reads as TGCAGCGTTGGCAACGACCTGAGCTCTGGAAACACCATATATTTT. As protein: CSVGNDLSSGNTIYF.

This clonotype was detected many times. V and J are TRBV5-1 and TRBJ1-1; no definite D call. Per the germline V gene, CDR1 is SGHRS and CDR2 is YFSETQ. Trimming left V 7 bases short and J 1 base short, with 11 bases between. The CDR3 loop spans 13 amino acids. The CDR3 DNA reads as TGCGCCAGCTCCGATCAGCCGAACACTGAAGCTTTCTTT. Residues: CASSDQPNTEAFF.

The chain uses TRBV12-3 or TRBV12-4 and TRBJ1-1, with a tentative D call TRBD1 (6 bases). Trimming left V 1 base short and J 5 bases short, with 11 bases between. This CDR3 comprises 14 residues. The CDR3 protein is CASSLDQGRTEAFF. The CDR3, as DNA: TGTGCCAGCAGTTTAGATCAGGGGAGGACTGAAGCTTTCTTT.

The CDR3 protein is CASSIRLGLYSNQPQHF. CDR3 DNA: TGTGCCAGTAGTATACGGCTCGGGCTCTATAGCAATCAGCCCCAGCATTTT. The J gene is TRBJ1-5, the V gene TRBV19, with D unresolved. The CDR3 has 17 residues. Trimming pared 2 bases from V and 0 bases from J, leaving 14 bases between. Germline assignment: CDR1 LNHDA and CDR2 SQIVND (reference sequence).